The TCR beta chain described here comes from a study of beta chain features in type 1 diabetes (dated by TCRdb to the late 2010s). As for the study more broadly: No differences in mean age, gender distribution, total cell number or subset yield were found between patients and healthy donors. A total of roughly 100 million sorted cells were examined across all samples, and a strong correlation was observed between cell number per subset and RNA yield. In the study, TCRB repertoires of sorted circulating CD4+ T cell subsets from recently diagnosed type 1 diabetes patients were compared with those of matched healthy donors. Regulatory and stem cell-like memory subsets were obtained from only 8 patients and roughly 8 healthy donors, while naive and central memory subsets were obtained from all 30 or so donors. On the study overall, not on this receptor specifically: Because cDNA was sequenced instead of genomic DNA, activated cells with high expression could be over-represented, although the groups did not differ in activation or CD3 levels. Because the HLA sub-analyses included only small numbers of individuals, any influence of HLA type on TCRB rearrangement was left unresolved. PCR may preferentially amplify shorter templates, but because patient and control samples were amplified and corrected together, any resulting skew would affect both groups equally. At VDJ recombination sites, patients with type 1 diabetes made fewer insertions and deleted more nucleotides, a pattern implying thymic rearrangement abnormalities. In all four CD4+ subsets, TCRB CDR3 length was moderately but significantly shorter in type 1 diabetes patients. Naive, central memory and regulatory TCRB repertoires appeared to be more alike among patients than among healthy donors.

The entire isolated RNA was reverse transcribed using the High Capacity cDNA Reverse Transcription Kit, and thus expressed TCRB transcripts were sequenced. Deep immunoSEQ sequencing was performed on naive, central memory and regulatory T cell samples, with an average of around 3.4 million total reads per sample. Sorted cells were lysed in RLT buffer, and RNA was extracted using DNase-treated RNeasy Micro or Mini kits according to cell number. Each cell subset was processed on its own to prevent cross-contamination, while patient and healthy donor samples were processed together. Using the immunoSEQ multiplex PCR, TCRB sequences were amplified from cDNA into 87-bp fragments spanning the CDR3 region. Amplicons were sequenced on the Illumina HiSeq platform. Turning to the authors' computational methods: Synthetic template baselines were used to correct PCR bias computationally, reads within Hamming distance 2 were collapsed, and singletons that could not be merged were discarded. By aligning reads against IMGT, V, D and J genes, CDR3 length, and insertions or deletions at six rearrangement sites were assigned. Within each subset, clonotype counts were normalized to the number of sorted cells before true diversity and Gini coefficients were calculated with the tcR R package. The overlap coefficient, calculated on TCRB nucleotide sequences, was used to quantify repertoire sharing. As stored in TCRdb, this immuneACCESS dataset retains in-frame rearrangements with V and J assigned. A fraction of the clones does not appear; measured against another copy, unresolved V genes explain less than half of the discrepancy, and the remainder lacks a known reason. V, J and clone size were drawn from that table, and D and trimming were deduced from the DNA. The sample table holds roughly 160,000 clones, of which 7.5% to 9.5% were seen once. The ten biggest clones cover more than 0.5% of the sample.

The CDR3 spans 15 residues, from the cysteine through the phenylalanine. The kept DNA is CDR3 alone, 45 bases in frame from the first base. V drops 3 bases and J drops 8 bases, leaving 17 bases in between. CDR1 and CDR2 were assigned from the germline V gene (reference sequence) as PRHDT and FYEKMQ. A single peripheral blood draw of roughly 0.11 L on average was collected from each donor into heparinised tubes. A BD FACSAria II and a panel including CD45RO, CCR7, CD25, CD127, CD95 and CD27 were used to sort naive, central memory, regulatory and stem cell-like memory CD4+ T cells. All sorted populations exceeded 98% purity. PBMCs were isolated immediately by Lymphoprep density gradient centrifugation and stained directly without culture. So that batch effects would be minimized, each experiment stained and sorted samples in pairs, pairing one healthy donor with one patient. This clone was counted only a few times. What antigen it recognizes has not been identified. No base-level quality is on record; no much larger clone is a single base apart.

This sequence was found in a woman in her late teens or twenties with type 1 diabetes. The sequenced sample was central memory CD4+ T cells from blood. This sequence uses TRBV13 and TRBJ1-5; TRBD1 could be the D gene, as 6 bases match. The CDR3 protein: CASSFMAGEREPQHF. The nucleotide sequence is given as TGTGCCAGCAGCTTTATGGCAGGGGAGAGGGAGCCCCAGCATTTT.